The 20 T cell receptor beta chains in this list originate from one sample, sequenced in a study of naive and memory T cell subsets. Both TRBC1 and TRBC2 were covered by a beta constant-region primer of two equimolar oligonucleotides. Ligated cDNA was amplified by four rounds of PCR with nested alpha and beta constant-region primers and SP2. TCRdb fed the UMI-ligation and nested PCR reads into MiXCR, producing one record per CDR3 protein. The sample has over 30,000 distinct CDR3 sequences; roughly 20% are singletons. Material: effector memory CD4+ T cells from blood. The subset denotes: effector memory, CD45RA- CD27-. The receptors shown here come from a human donor in good health.

This clonotype was detected many times. Here the CDR3 reads CASRLGGNNQPQHF. The CDR3 bases are TGTGCCAGTAGGCTTGGGGGTAATAATCAGCCCCAGCATTTT. This chain links TRBV19 with TRBJ1-5; D possibly corresponds to TRBD1 (5 bases). This CDR3 is built from 14 residues. Trimming took 6 bases from V and 4 from J, leaving 13 bases between them. The germline CDR1 and CDR2 sequences are LNHDA and SQIVND (reference sequence).

V gene TRBV12-5 combines with J gene TRBJ2-7; D remains ambiguous. Between the trimmed V and J ends, which lost 11 bases and 1 base, there was a span of 15 bases. The germline V gene encodes CDR1 LGHNT and CDR2 FRNRAP. This CDR3 spans 13 amino acids. The CDR3 sequence: CACRFVGSYEQYF. For the CDR3, the DNA is TGTGCTTGTCGTTTCGTTGGTTCCTACGAGCAGTACTTC.

V usage is TRBV6-5 and J usage is TRBJ2-5, with a weak D call TRBD2 (5 bases). The CDR3 is 12 residues long. CDR1 is MNHEY and CDR2 is SVGAGI in the germline V gene. Trimming took 4 bases from V and 6 from J, leaving 9 bases between them. CDR3 residues: CASSSASKTQYF. The CDR3 DNA is TGTGCCAGCAGTTCGGCTAGCAAGACCCAGTACTTC.

This clonotype was seen at least ten times. This sequence joins TRBV5-4 and TRBJ2-7; 8 bases line up with TRBD1. J was trimmed by 2 bases and V by 7 bases; bases with no gene match: 5. The CDR3 is 13 amino acids. The germline V gene encodes CDR1 SGHNT and CDR2 YYREEE (reference sequence). The CDR3 here is CASGKQGAYEQYF. Here the CDR3 DNA reads TGTGCCAGCGGAAAACAGGGGGCCTACGAGCAGTACTTC.

The rearrangement joins TRBV14 to TRBJ2-1, with 8 bases matching TRBD2. J was trimmed by 10 bases and V by 4 bases; bases with no gene match: 15. This CDR3 region has 16 residues. Germline loops: CDR1 SGHDN, CDR2 FVKESK. As DNA, the CDR3 is TGTGCCAGCAGCCCACTTAGGACTAGCCGGGTTGGGGAGCAGTTCTTC. Translation: CASSPLRTSRVGEQFF.

This clonotype has a count of ten or more. V and J are TRBV20-1 and TRBJ1-5, with 9 bases aligning to TRBD1. This CDR3 contains 14 residues. V gave up 6 bases and J gave up 5 bases; unmatched junction bases: 8. Germline V gene data show CDR1 as DFQATT and CDR2 as SNEGSKA (reference sequence). CDR3: CSAVGQGKDQPQHF. DNA for the CDR3: TGCAGTGCCGTCGGACAGGGGAAGGATCAGCCCCAGCATTTT.

This clonotype was seen ten or more times. The genes are TRBV5-5 and TRBJ1-5; D unclear. The V end lost 4 bases, the J end lost 3 bases, and 11 bases lay between the germline ends. This CDR3 contains 14 residues. Germline values: CDR1 SGHKS, CDR2 YYEKEE (reference sequence). The CDR3 here is CASSAREPNQPQHF. For the CDR3, the DNA is TGTGCCAGCAGCGCCCGGGAGCCCAATCAGCCCCAGCATTTT.

This clonotype was found a few times. The V gene is TRBV20-1, the J gene TRBJ1-3, with D unclear. Trimming left V 0 bases short and J 0 bases short, with 15 bases between. Per the germline V gene, CDR1 is DFQATT and CDR2 is SNEGSKA (reference sequence). The CDR3 consists of 17 residues. Here the CDR3 DNA reads TGCAGTGCTAGAGATTCCCTGAGAGTGACCTCTGGAAACACCATATATTTT. Encoded protein: CSARDSLRVTSGNTIYF.

The table lists this clonotype with a few counts. The V call is TRBV5-1, the J call TRBJ2-7; D is perhaps TRBD1 (5 bases). Trimming cost V 4 bases and J 6 bases, with 20 bases left between them. The CDR3 length is 15 residues. In germline, CDR1 is SGHRS, CDR2 YFSETQ. CDR3 in DNA: TGCGCCAGCAGCCCCGATTCTAGACAGCTTAGCGAGCAGTACTTC. Translation: CASSPDSRQLSEQYF. Together with reference TRBV5-1 and TRBJ2-7, the CDR3 gives the full variable domain: KAGVTQTPRYLIKTRGQQVTLSCSPISGHRSVSWYQQTPGQGLQFLFEYFSETQRNKGNFPGRFSGRQFSNSRSEMNVSTLELGDSALYLCASSPDSRQLSEQYFGPGTRLTVT.

The rearrangement joins TRBV20-1 to TRBJ2-7; 12 bases are shared with TRBD2. This CDR3 is 14 amino acids long. Germline loops: CDR1 DFQATT, CDR2 SNEGSKA (reference sequence). J lost 6 bases, V lost 1 base, and 4 bases had no gene match. DNA of the CDR3: TGCAGTGCTAGAGGACTAGCGGGAGTCGGCGAGCAGTACTTC. Its translation: CSARGLAGVGEQYF.

CDR3: CSARDSNIAGLAGVWEQYF. The CDR3 DNA follows: TGCAGTGCTAGAGACTCCAACATCGCGGGACTAGCGGGAGTTTGGGAGCAGTACTTC. The chain carries TRBV20-1 and TRBJ2-7; 14 nucleotides line up with TRBD2. J gave up 7 bases and V 0 bases, and 17 bases lay outside the gene matches. Germline V gene lookup returns CDR1 DFQATT and CDR2 SNEGSKA (reference sequence). The CDR3 is 19 amino acids.

This clonotype was recorded a few times. CDR3 coding DNA: TGTGCCAGTCAAAGGGGGAATAATTCACCCCTCCACTTT. The encoded protein is CASQRGNNSPLHF. The V gene is TRBV11-2, the J gene TRBJ1-6, with a tentative D call TRBD1 (6 bases). V was pared by 9 bases and J by 5 bases, with 11 bases between. The CDR3 runs 13 residues. From germline, CDR1 is SGHAT and CDR2 FQNNGV. Drawing the rest from reference TRBV11-2 and TRBJ1-6, the complete variable domain is EAGVAQSPRYKIIEKRQSVAFWCNPISGHATLYWYQQILGQGPKLLIQFQNNGVVDDSQLPKDRFSAERLKGVDSTLKIQPAKLEDSAVYLCASQRGNNSPLHFGNGTRLTVT.

The chain recombines TRBV5-1 with TRBJ2-2; no reliable D call. This CDR3 is 14 amino acids long. In germline, CDR1 is SGHRS, CDR2 YFSETQ. V was cut by 2 bases and J by 3 bases, with 8 bases left in between. The CDR3 DNA is TGCGCCAGCAGCTTTTACGGGCACACCGGGGAGCTGTTTTTT. Translating it yields CASSFYGHTGELFF.

The genes are TRBV30 and TRBJ2-3; D is uncertain. V was clipped by 2 bases and J by 0 bases, with 9 bases between them. The germline V gene encodes CDR1 GTSNPN and CDR2 SVGIG (reference sequence). CDR3 size: 14 residues. CDR3 DNA: TGTGCCTGGAGTTCTGGTCTAAGCACAGATACGCAGTATTTT. Translated: CAWSSGLSTDTQYF.

This clonotype has a handful of counts. V and J are TRBV12-3 or TRBV12-4 and TRBJ2-1; TRBD1 matches at 9 bases. V was pared by 5 bases and J by 4 bases, with 6 bases of the junction left unmatched. This CDR3 has 15 residues. CDR3 sequence (DNA): TGTGCCAGCAGTGAGGGACAGGGAAGATACAATGAGCAGTTCTTC. Translating gives CASSEGQGRYNEQFF.

This chain uses TRBV12-3 or TRBV12-4 with TRBJ2-1, with 10 bases aligning to TRBD2. The length of the CDR3 is 16 residues. V lost 6 bases and J lost 5; bases outside the gene matches: 10. Written as DNA, the CDR3 is TGTGCCAGCAGAACACGTGCTAGCGGGAGAGACAATGAGCAGTTCTTC. Its translation: CASRTRASGRDNEQFF.

This chain uses TRBV20-1 with TRBJ1-1, with 7 bases fitting TRBD1. CDR1 and CDR2 (germline): DFQATT, SNEGSKA (reference sequence). The CDR3 has 14 amino acids. J was trimmed by 8 bases and V by 0 bases; bases with no gene match: 9. The CDR3 reads CSAREKNGDSEAFF. The CDR3 DNA sequence: TGCAGTGCTAGAGAAAAAAACGGGGACAGCGAAGCTTTCTTT.

The chain combines TRBV12-3 or TRBV12-4 with TRBJ2-4, with 7 positions matching TRBD2. CDR3 length: 11 amino acids. V lost 8 bases and J lost 15; bases outside the gene matches: 10. CDR3 bases: TGTGCCAGCGGTGACGGACTAGGGGTGTACTTC. This encodes CASGDGLGVYF.

The chain combines TRBV14 with TRBJ1-1; possibly TRBD1 for D (6 bases). The germline V gene has CDR1 SGHDN and CDR2 FVKESK. The CDR3 has 17 residues. V lost 3 bases, J lost 1 base, and 18 bases lay in between. The CDR3 region has the DNA TGTGCCAGCAGCCACCCCGGGACAAACTGGGGGAACACTGAAGCTTTCTTT. Protein sequence: CASSHPGTNWGNTEAFF.

V and J are TRBV18 and TRBJ1-1; D is uncertain. The CDR3 extends over 12 amino acids. Germline CDR1 and CDR2: KGHSH and LQKENI. With 2 bases removed from V and 7 bases from J, the gap between germline ends came to 8 bases. CDR3 sequence: CASSPRDHEAFF. As DNA, the CDR3 is TGTGCCAGCTCACCAAGAGACCATGAAGCTTTCTTT. Variable domain in full (rest from reference TRBV18 and TRBJ1-1): NAGVMQNPRHLVRRRGQEARLRCSPMKGHSHVYWYRQLPEEGLKFMVYLQKENIIDESGMPKERFSAEFPKEGPSILRIQQVVRGDSAAYFCASSPRDHEAFFGQGTRLTVV.